This T cell receptor (beta chain) was identified in a study of CD8+ T cells in alopecia areata. Study in general: Those treated were given oral tofacitinib at 5 to 10 mg twice daily.

Treatment: oral pan-JAK inhibitor, 5-10 mg twice daily. Sampling of alopecia areata patients yielded lesional scalp punch biopsies as well as peripheral blood. It was cDNA, reverse transcribed from extracted RNA, that served as the sequencing template. Assay used: immunoSEQ multiplex PCR; TCRdb lists only in-frame clones, some missing. The repertoire holds 200,000 to 250,000 clones, with approximately 40% as singletons. The TCR sequence derives from a human donor with alopecia areata. Here the sequenced sample was CD4+ T cells sorted from blood, taken between weeks 36 and 40, from a patient treated with tofacitinib.

The DNA for the CDR3 is TGTGCCAGCAGTGCCCCCGCTAGCGGCTACGAGCAGTACTTC. It specifies CASSAPASGYEQYF. The chain links TRBV25-1 to TRBJ2-7; TRBD2 aligns across 7 bases. Germline V CDR1 and CDR2: MGHDK, SYGVNS. The CDR3 totals 14 residues. Trimming at V came to 4 bases and at J to 3 bases, leaving 6 bases not matched to a gene.